This TCR beta chain was observed in a study of blood T cells in healthy people across ages (dated by TCRdb to about 2015). At the level of the whole study: Template switching captured roughly one uniquely barcoded TCR beta cDNA molecule per two T cells in model experiments. The study measured age-related changes in TCR beta repertoire diversity using deep sequencing normalized with unique cDNA molecular identifiers. The donors were split into four age groups: young (average about 16 years), middle-aged (39), aged (approximately 60) and long-lived (roughly 80). To avoid experimental bias, donors of different ages were distributed randomly across sequencing lanes. For two donors (one aged 18 to 30 and one aged 80 or older), the study analyzed two additional independent replicas of 1 million unique cDNA reads from the same blood draw. The study at large found these results: Total diversity estimates from one million sequenced T cells were considered lower bounds and underestimates. Compared with the aged group, the long-lived group had more naive CD4+ T cells, fewer expanded clones and increased TCR diversity, a pattern suggesting age selection. Observed TCR beta diversity per million T cells fell roughly linearly with age, and a significant reduction was already apparent by age around 39. Because the CMV infection status of the donors was unknown, age-related changes in expanded clonotypes may potentially have been confounded. Since profiling was done on bulk unsorted PBMCs, naive and antigen-experienced compartments could not be conclusively compared. There was a strong correlation between observed TCR beta diversity and the percentage of naive T cells measured by flow cytometry.

From the cysteine through the phenylalanine, the CDR3 covers 12 amino acids. Solely the CDR3 DNA is kept, with 36 bases framed from the first base. The CDR1 and CDR2 encoded by the germline V gene are SGHTA and FQGNSA. V is pared back by 8 bases and J by 0 bases, with 6 bases lying between the germline termini. Donors were 30 to 45 systemically healthy Caucasian individuals from Russia aged roughly 6 to 95 years. Roughly 9.5 milliliters of peripheral blood were drawn from each donor into EDTA-treated Vacutainer tubes. Ficoll-Paque density-gradient centrifugation was used to isolate PBMCs, with at least 7 million per sample. Trizol reagent was used to extract total RNA from the PBMCs, yielding at least 6 micrograms per sample. For every donor, an aliquot of PBMCs went through flow cytometry to measure the percentages of naive CD45RAhigh/CD27high T cells. Concerning this clonotype: Its recognized antigen is unknown. Qualities for individual bases were not recorded, and no much larger clone is one base off.

Library construction relied on 5' RACE. Sequenced using an Illumina HiSeq 2500. The second PCR ran for about 7 to 11 cycles and used a J-beta primer mix along with a sample-barcoded 5' primer. A unique molecular identifier was introduced onto each TCR beta cDNA molecule by a template-switch 5' adaptor carrying 12 random nucleotides. At least 2.5 million CDR3-containing paired-end reads were obtained from each sample. First-strand cDNA was synthesized from all RNA with the Mint cDNA synthesis kit, primed by a TRBC-specific oligonucleotide. After uracil-DNA glycosylase treatment, a first 18-cycle PCR used universal primers M1SS and BC2_uni_R on all cDNA. The study's processing was this. Each sample was normalized by randomly selecting 1 million high-quality reads, each carrying a distinct molecular identifier. Reads sharing molecular identifiers were discarded rather than binned into consensus sequences. MiTCR, set to a Q25 quality threshold and the strictest error-elimination algorithm, was used for CDR3 identification, clonotype clustering and error correction. A nonparametric unseen species model with Euler transformation was used to estimate a lower bound on total TCR beta diversity. TCRdb reworked the public reads: Q25 trimming with fastp, MiXCR clone assembly, productive beta chains retained. Rows with one shared CDR3 protein collapse into an entry with the most common genes and DNA. The V and J calls were determined by TCRdb, not by the authors. The sample contains some 1.7 million distinct CDR3 sequences, over 25% of them found a single time. Of the sample, 6.5% to 8.5% is held by the ten largest clones.

In this chain, TRBV7-2 is recombined with TRBJ2-3; a tentative D call is TRBD2 (5 bases match). The clonotype comes from a woman aged 30 to 39 in good health. Sequencing was carried out using blood. Here is the DNA: TGTGCCAGCCAGCGGAGCACAGATACGCAGTATTTT. Translated, this gives CASQRSTDTQYF.